This TCR beta chain came from a study of CD8+ T cells in alopecia areata. With 2 bases clipped from V and 3 bases from J, the junction kept 9 bases outside the gene matches. Looked up from germline, CDR1 is MNHEY and CDR2 is SMNVEV (reference sequence). The CDR3 contains 16 residues. Researchers took lesional scalp punch biopsies and peripheral blood from people who were alopecia areata patients. Isolated RNA was reverse transcribed into cDNA used as the sequencing template. TCRdb's copy holds only in-frame clones and misses some; the assay was immunoSEQ multiplex PCR. The sample carries roughly 20,000 clones, less than 70% recorded once.

This specimen was skin, taken at week 0. V is TRBV27 and J is TRBJ1-1; 7 nucleotides align to TRBD1. The TCR originated in a human donor with alopecia areata. This CDR3 reads CASSLNPQGVDTEAFF. CDR3 coding DNA: TGTGCCAGCAGTTTAAACCCCCAGGGGGTGGACACTGAAGCTTTCTTT.